This T cell receptor beta chain appears in the sequencing data of a study of graft-versus-host responses after intestinal transplantation. Study-level points and caveats: Present in recipient marrow, GvH clones included some that appeared first in ileum or blood.

Clones were read by immunoSEQ multiplex PCR, and TCRdb kept only the in-frame ones, dropping some. This table has tens of thousands of clones, about nine tenths appearing once. Regarding this clone: Antigen specificity is unknown.

V lost 0 bases and J lost 5, with 5 bases in between. Germline values: CDR1 SGHRS, CDR2 YFSETQ. This CDR3 is 12 amino acids long. This sequence originates from a human donor who received an intestinal transplant. This specimen was unstimulated CD8+ T cells sorted from spleen or lymph node cells, taken before intestinal transplant. The chain couples TRBV5-1 to TRBJ2-5; D call uncertain. The CDR3 is CASSLADETQYF. DNA of the CDR3: TGCGCCAGCAGCTTGGCCGATGAGACCCAGTACTTC.